This entry features one TCR beta chain sequence. As yet, its antigen is unknown. The sample is drawn from a study of a mutant IDH1 vaccine in newly diagnosed glioma. The wider study: Vaccines were begun 4-6 weeks after radiotherapy alone, or with temozolomide cycles. Treated patients, 62.5% male and around 40% female, averaged approximately 40 years of age. Previous treatment comprised radiotherapy, temozolomide, or both, mostly both.

The CDR3 length is 13 residues. CDR1 is SGHRS, CDR2 YFSETQ, per germline. The ends were cut back, 0 bases at V and 5 bases at J, with 8 bases in the middle. Study-wide findings and caveats: A vaccine-induced immune response developed in roughly 93% of the patients.

TCRdb's table, derived via immunoSEQ multiplex PCR, lists solely in-frame clones and lacks some. The sample carries approximately 44,000 clones, 84% recorded once. Time point specified: week 23, last vaccination. Every vaccination contained 300 ug of the mutant IDH1 20-mer peptide and was paired with topical imiquimod. This receptor was identified in a woman aged 18 to 35 with glioma. Some clones in this sample may be carry-over from other donors' samples. V and J are TRBV5-1 and TRBJ1-1, with D possibly matching TRBD1 (5 bases). The sample here was PBMCs, taken from a glioma patient whose treatment included an IDH1 peptide vaccine. The CDR3 DNA sequence: TGCGCCAGCAGCTTGGTAGGGGTGACTGAAGCTTTCTTT. Translating gives CASSLVGVTEAFF.